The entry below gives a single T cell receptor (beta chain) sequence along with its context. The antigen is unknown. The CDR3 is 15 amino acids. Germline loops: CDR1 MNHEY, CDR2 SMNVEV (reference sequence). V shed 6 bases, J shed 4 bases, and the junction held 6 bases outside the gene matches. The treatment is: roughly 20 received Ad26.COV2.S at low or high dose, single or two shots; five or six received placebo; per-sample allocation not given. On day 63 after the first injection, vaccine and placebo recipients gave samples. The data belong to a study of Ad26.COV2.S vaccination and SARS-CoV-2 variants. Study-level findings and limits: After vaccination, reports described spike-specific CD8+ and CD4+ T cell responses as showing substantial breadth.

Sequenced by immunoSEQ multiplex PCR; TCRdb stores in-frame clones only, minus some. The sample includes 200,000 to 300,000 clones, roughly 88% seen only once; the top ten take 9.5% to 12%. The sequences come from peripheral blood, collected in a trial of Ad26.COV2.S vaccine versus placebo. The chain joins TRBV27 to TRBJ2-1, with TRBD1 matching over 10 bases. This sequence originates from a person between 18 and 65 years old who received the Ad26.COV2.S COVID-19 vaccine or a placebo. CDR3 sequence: CASSLRQGAYNEQFF. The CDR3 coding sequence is TGTGCCAGCAGCCTCCGACAGGGGGCTTACAATGAGCAGTTCTTC.